This T cell receptor (beta chain) was identified during a study of tissue T cells after allogeneic stem cell transplantation. Here immunoSEQ multiplex PCR was the method, and the copy in TCRdb shows in-frame clones only, minus some. The data contain some 22,000 clones, about two thirds of them singletons. Germline V gives CDR1 LGHNA, CDR2 YNLKQL (reference sequence). Trimming cost V 4 bases and J 0 bases; bases outside gene matches: 5. The length of the CDR3 is 16 residues. Worth noting for this clone: The genes are named according to mouse. The read ends 1 residue shy of where the CDR3 ends; the end is completed using the germline J gene.

This sequence joins TRBV5 and TRBJ2-3; 9 nucleotides line up with TRBD1. The source material was spleen. The receptor was isolated from a female BALB/c mouse in good health. Strain haplotype (MHC): H2-d. The CDR3 reads CASSPTGGASAETLYF. The sequenced CDR3 bases are TGTGCCAGCAGCCCAACAGGGGGCGCGAGTGCAGAAACGCTGTAT.